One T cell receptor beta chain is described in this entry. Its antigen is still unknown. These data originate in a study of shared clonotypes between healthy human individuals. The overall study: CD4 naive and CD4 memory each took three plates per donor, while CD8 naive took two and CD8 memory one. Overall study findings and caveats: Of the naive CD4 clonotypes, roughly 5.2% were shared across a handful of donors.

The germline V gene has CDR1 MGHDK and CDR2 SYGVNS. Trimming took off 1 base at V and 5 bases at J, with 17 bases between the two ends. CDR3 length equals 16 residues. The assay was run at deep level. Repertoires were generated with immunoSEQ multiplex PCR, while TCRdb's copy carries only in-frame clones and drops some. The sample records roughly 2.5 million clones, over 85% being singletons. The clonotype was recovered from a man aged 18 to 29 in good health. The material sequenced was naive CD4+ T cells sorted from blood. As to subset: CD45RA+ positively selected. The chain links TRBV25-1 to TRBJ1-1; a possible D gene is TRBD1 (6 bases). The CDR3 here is CASSEFGKTQGTEAFF. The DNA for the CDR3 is TGTGCCAGCAGTGAATTTGGCAAAACCCAGGGGACTGAAGCTTTCTTT.